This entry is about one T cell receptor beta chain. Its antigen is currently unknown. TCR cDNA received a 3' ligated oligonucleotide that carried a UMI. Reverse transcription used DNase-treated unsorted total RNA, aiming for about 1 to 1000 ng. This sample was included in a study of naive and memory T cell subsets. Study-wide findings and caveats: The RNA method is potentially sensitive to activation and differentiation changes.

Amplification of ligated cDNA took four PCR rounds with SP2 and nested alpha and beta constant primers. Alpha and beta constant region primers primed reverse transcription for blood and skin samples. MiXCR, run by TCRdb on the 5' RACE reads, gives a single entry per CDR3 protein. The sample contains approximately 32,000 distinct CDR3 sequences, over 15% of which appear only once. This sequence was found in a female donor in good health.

The CDR3 region is CSARDPTRGGRVFEQFF. Here the CDR3 DNA reads TGCAGTGCTAGAGACCCGACTCGGGGGGGCCGAGTCTTTGAGCAGTTCTTC. The chain is built from TRBV20-1 and TRBJ2-1; TRBD2 aligns across 8 bases. With 0 bases clipped from V and 9 bases from J, the junction kept 16 bases outside the gene matches. Germline values: CDR1 DFQATT, CDR2 SNEGSKA (reference sequence). The CDR3 spans 17 residues.